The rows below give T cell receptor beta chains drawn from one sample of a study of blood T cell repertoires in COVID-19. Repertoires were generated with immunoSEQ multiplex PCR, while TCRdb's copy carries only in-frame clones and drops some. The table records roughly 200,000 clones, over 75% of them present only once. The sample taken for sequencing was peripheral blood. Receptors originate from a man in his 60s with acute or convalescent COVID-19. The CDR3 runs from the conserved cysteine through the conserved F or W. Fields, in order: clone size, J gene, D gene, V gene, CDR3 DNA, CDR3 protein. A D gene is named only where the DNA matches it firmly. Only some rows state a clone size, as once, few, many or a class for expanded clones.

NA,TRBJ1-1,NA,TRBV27,TGTGCCAGCAAACCGACAGAAATGAACACTGAAGCTTTCTTT,CASKPTEMNTEAFF
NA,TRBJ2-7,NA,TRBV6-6,TGTGCCAGCAGTTTTGGGCAGAGTTCCTACGAGCAGTACTTC,CASSFGQSSYEQYF
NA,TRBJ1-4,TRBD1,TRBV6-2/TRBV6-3,TGTGCCAGCAGTCCACAGGGGGCTGGTGCAACTAATGAAAAACTGTTTTTT,CASSPQGAGATNEKLFF
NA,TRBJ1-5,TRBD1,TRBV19,TGTGCCAGTAGTGCTCAGGGGGCACGGGCAAATCAGCCCCAGCATTTT,CASSAQGARANQPQHF
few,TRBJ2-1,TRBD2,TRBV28,TGTGCCAGCGGCTCCCCAGCGGGAAATGGGGTTGAGCAGTTCTTC,CASGSPAGNGVEQFF
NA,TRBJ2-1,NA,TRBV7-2,TGTGCCAGCAGCTTAGCACGGGGCTCCTACAATGAGCAGTTCTTC,CASSLARGSYNEQFF
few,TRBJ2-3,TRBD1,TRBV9,TGTGCCAGCAGCGTAGCTCCCGGGACAGGGGGTATAGATACGCAGTATTTT,CASSVAPGTGGIDTQYF
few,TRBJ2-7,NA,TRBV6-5,TGTGCCAGCAGAGCTAGCTCCTACGAGCAGTACTTC,CASRASSYEQYF
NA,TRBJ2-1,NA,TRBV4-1,TGCGCCAGCAGCCCAGGCTCAGGGGGGCCGTTCTTC,CASSPGSGGPFF
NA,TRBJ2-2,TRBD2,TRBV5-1,TGCGCCAGCAGCTTGGCCGGGAGGGCCCCCGGGGAGCTGTTTTTT,CASSLAGRAPGELFF
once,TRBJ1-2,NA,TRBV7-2,TGTGCCAGCACCCCTGAGGAGGGTAGAACTAACTATGGCTACACCTTC,CASTPEEGRTNYGYTF
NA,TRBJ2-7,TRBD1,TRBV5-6,TGTGCCAGCAGCTTGGGGACAGGGTCCGAGCAGTACTTC,CASSLGTGSEQYF
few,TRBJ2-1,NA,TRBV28,TGTGCCAGCAGTTTATCCCCGGTGATACCATACAATGAGCAGTTCTTC,CASSLSPVIPYNEQFF
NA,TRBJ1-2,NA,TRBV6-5,TGTGCCAGCAGTCGGGGGGTGAACTATGGCTACACCTTC,CASSRGVNYGYTF
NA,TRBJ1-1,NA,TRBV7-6,TGTGCCAGCAGCTTAGATAACAGGAACACTGAAGCTTTCTTT,CASSLDNRNTEAFF
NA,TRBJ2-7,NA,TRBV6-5,TGTGCCGGCAGTTACCCCCCCAGGCAGTACTTC,CAGSYPPRQYF
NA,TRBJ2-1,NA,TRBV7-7,TGTGCTAGCAGCCCAGATCGCGGAACCTACAATGAGCAGTTCTTC,CASSPDRGTYNEQFF
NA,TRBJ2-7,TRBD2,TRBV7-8,TGTGCCAGCAGCTTAGGGGCGGGAGCAGCAACTGTCGAGCAGTACTTC,CASSLGAGAATVEQYF
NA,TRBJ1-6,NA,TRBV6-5,TGTGCCAGCAGTTACTCCACGGGGGGAGGGTCACCCCTCCACTTT,CASSYSTGGGSPLHF
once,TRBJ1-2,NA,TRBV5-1,TGCGCCAGCAGCTTGGGTGGGGCTGACGGCTACACCTTC,CASSLGGADGYTF
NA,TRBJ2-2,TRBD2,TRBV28,TGTGCCACCCCCAGCGGGAGGGCCGGGGAGCTGTTTTTT,CATPSGRAGELFF
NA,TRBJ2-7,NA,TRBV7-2,TGTGCCAGCAGCTTAGCCCGGGTGGGGGGTTTGGCGTACGAGCAGTACTTC,CASSLARVGGLAYEQYF
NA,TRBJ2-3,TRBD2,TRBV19,TGTGCCAGTAGTCCTATAGCGGGGGGCACAGATACGCAGTATTTT,CASSPIAGGTDTQYF
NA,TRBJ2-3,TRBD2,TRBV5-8,TGTGCCAGCAGCCCAGGGACTAGCGGGAGTATCGATACGCAGTATTTT,CASSPGTSGSIDTQYF
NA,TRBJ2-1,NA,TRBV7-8,TGTGCCAGCAGCTCCGCGTCCACCTACAATGAGCAGTTCTTC,CASSSASTYNEQFF
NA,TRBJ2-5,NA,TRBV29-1,TGCAGCGTCGCGGGGACAGAGCAAGAGACCCAGTACTTC,CSVAGTEQETQYF
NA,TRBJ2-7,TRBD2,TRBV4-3,TGCGCCAGCAGCCACGGGACTACGGGCTACGAGCAGTACTTC,CASSHGTTGYEQYF
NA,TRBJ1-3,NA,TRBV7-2,TGTGCCAGCAGCTTAGGCCTCATGGCCTCTGGAAACACCATATATTTT,CASSLGLMASGNTIYF
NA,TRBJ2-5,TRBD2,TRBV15,TGTGCCACCAGCAGGCGGGGGGAAGAGACCCAGTACTTC,CATSRRGEETQYF
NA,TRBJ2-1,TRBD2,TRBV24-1,TGTGCCACCAGTGGGGGGGGTAGCGGGCTGGGGGATGAGCAGTTCTTC,CATSGGGSGLGDEQFF
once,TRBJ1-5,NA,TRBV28,TGTGCCAGCAGTTTATCCCTCGGGCCCCAGCATTTT,CASSLSLGPQHF
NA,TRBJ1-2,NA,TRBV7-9,TGTGCCAGCAGCCCGTGGGGGGGGCCCTATGGCTACACCTTC,CASSPWGGPYGYTF
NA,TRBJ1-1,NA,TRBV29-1,TGCAGCGTCATACGACAGGCCAACACTGAAGCTTTCTTT,CSVIRQANTEAFF
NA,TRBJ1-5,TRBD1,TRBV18,TGTGCCAGCTCCCCGGGGACAGGGGTTCAGCCCCAGCATTTT,CASSPGTGVQPQHF
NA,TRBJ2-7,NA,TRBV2,TGTGCCAGCACCCCCGTGCGGGGCGACGAGCAGTACTTC,CASTPVRGDEQYF
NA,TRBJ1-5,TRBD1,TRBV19,TGTGCCAGTAGTCCCCCGGACAGGGGCAATCAGCCCCAGCATTTT,CASSPPDRGNQPQHF
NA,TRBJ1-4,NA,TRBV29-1,TGCAGCGTTGAGACTACGGAACTGTTTTTT,CSVETTELFF
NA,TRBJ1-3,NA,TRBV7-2,TGTGCCAGCAGGACGGGGTGGGGAAACACCATATATTTT,CASRTGWGNTIYF
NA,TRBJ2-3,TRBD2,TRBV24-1,TGTGCCACCAGTGATCGGACTAGCGGGAGGGCGTTGGATACGCAGTATTTT,CATSDRTSGRALDTQYF
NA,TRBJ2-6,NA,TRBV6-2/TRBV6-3,TGTGCCAGCAGCGAACCCCCCGCGACAGTCTCTGGGGCCAACGTCCTGACTTTC,CASSEPPATVSGANVLTF
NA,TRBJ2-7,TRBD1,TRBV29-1,TGCAGCGTTGTTGGGCGGGACAGGGCTTACGAGCAGTACTTC,CSVVGRDRAYEQYF
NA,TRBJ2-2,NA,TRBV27,TGTGCCAGCAGCTCGGGTTACGGGGAGCTGTTTTTT,CASSSGYGELFF
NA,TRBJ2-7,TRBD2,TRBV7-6,TGTGCCAGCAGCTTGGCTGCGGGTGGGGCGGGAGGCGGTTACGAGCAGTACTTC,CASSLAAGGAGGGYEQYF
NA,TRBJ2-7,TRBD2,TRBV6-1,TGTGCCAGCAGACATACTAGCGAGAACGAGCAGTACTTC,CASRHTSENEQYF
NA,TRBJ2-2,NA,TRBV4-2,TGTGCCAGCAGCCCTCGGGGTAGTGACGGGGAGCTGTTTTTT,CASSPRGSDGELFF
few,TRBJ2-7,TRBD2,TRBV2,TGTGCCAGCAGCACTAGCGCGGTTGGTGAGCAGTACTTC,CASSTSAVGEQYF